The TCR beta chain under discussion was sequenced for a study of spatial heterogeneity in lung cancer. Background on the study: Compared with alpha-chain sequences, beta-chain sequences were consistently detected in greater numbers.

This clonotype occurred many times. No antigen is known for it. Time point reported: blood at routine non-recurrence follow-up after resection. The input material, whole RNA from tumor, nontumor lung or frozen PBMC, was sequenced unsorted. Whole-study results and caveats: Blood carried ubiquitous expanded tumor TCRs more at resection than follow-up.

TCR cDNA molecules each carried a unique molecular identifier. Via MiXCR, TCRdb re-called the 5' RACE reads, giving one row per CDR3 protein. The sample holds about 52,000 distinct CDR3 sequences, around 6.7% seen once. V dropped 1 base and J dropped 6 bases, with 14 bases sitting between them. The germline V gene has CDR1 SGHTA and CDR2 FQGTGA. This CDR3 comprises 15 residues. The specimen was PBMCs, collected at follow-up. V and J are TRBV7-3 and TRBJ2-3; D is possibly TRBD2 (5 bases). The TCR originated in a female donor with early-stage non-small cell lung cancer. The CDR3 coding sequence is TGTGCCAGCAGCTTAAGCCTCAGTAGCGTGGATACGCAGTATTTT. Its translation is CASSLSLSSVDTQYF.